The subject of this entry is one TCR beta chain. The clone's antigen remains unknown. Per-base quality was not reported, and no clone a single base away is much larger than it. Each collaborating institution followed its own protocols to collect whole blood in K2EDTA tubes. For TCRbeta analysis, collaborators shipped samples as frozen whole blood, isolated PBMCs, or DNA extracted from either of those sample types. V and J are truncated by 7 bases and 1 base respectively, leaving an intervening sequence of 7 bases. The germline V gene (reference sequence) gives CDR1 as DFQATT and CDR2 as SNEGSKA. The CDR3 contains 11 residues, cysteine and phenylalanine counted. The kept DNA is CDR3 alone, 33 bases in frame from the first base. This specimen comes from a study of blood T cell repertoires in COVID-19 (dated by TCRdb to 2018 to 2020). Study-level background: Samples covering the acute and convalescent phases of COVID-19 were provided by collaborators in the United States, Italy and Spain. The prospective study material was composed of cDNA or gDNA derived from T cells, B-cell-depleted T cells, or PBMCs. The dataset comprised deeply sampled blood TCRbeta repertoires from subjects exposed to, actively infected with, or recovered from COVID-19. A freely available public database, intended as a resource for researchers studying the immune response to SARS-CoV-2, is where the repertoires were released. The samples were drawn from the first 160 participants of the ongoing ImmuneRACE study and from 1,254 subjects provided by 6 global collaborators. The sample metadata nearly always contained a de-identified subject ID, COVID-19 status, age in years and sex. HLA class I and class II types, where available, came from metadata supplied by the sample provider rather than from assay-based typing. Here is what the overall study found, with its caveats: Clinical and demographic metadata were provided uncurated, with the amount varying by source and participant.

TCRbeta CDR3 regions were amplified from genomic DNA by means of the immunoSEQ Assay, a bias-controlled multiplex PCR. In the authors' own workflow: The number of nucleated cells in each sample was estimated from the amplification of reference gene primers within the assay. To quantify the absolute abundance of each unique TCRbeta CDR3 rearrangement, sequence reads were collapsed and filtered. For each sample, productive Simpson clonality was calculated as the square root of Simpson's diversity index across productive rearrangements. The table comes from immuneACCESS by way of TCRdb, which keeps in-frame sequences with V and J called. Part of the clones is missing from these tables; in studies checked, under half for an unresolved V gene and the rest for unknown reasons. V and J calls and clone size are given by that table; D and trimming were obtained from the DNA. In this sample the table shows around 94,000 clones, around 73% of which occur a single time. Roughly 10% of the sample is taken by the ten largest.

This clonotype originated in a man aged 55-75 years with active or convalescent COVID-19. The sequenced material came from peripheral blood. This chain joins TRBV20-1 to TRBJ1-1, with the D segment identity uncertain. The nucleotide sequence reads as follows: TGCAGTGGCATACAGAACACTGAAGCTTTCTTT. The translation is CSGIQNTEAFF.